This T cell receptor beta chain derives from a study of blood T cell repertoires in COVID-19. Study-wide context: Sample material is recorded as cDNA or gDNA derived from T cells, B-cell-depleted T cells, or PBMCs.

In the authors' methods: Cell counts per sample came from amplifying reference gene primers. TCRdb's table, derived via immunoSEQ multiplex PCR, lists solely in-frame clones and lacks some. D and trimming come from the DNA, and the V and J calls and clone size come from that table. Of around 270,000 clones in the sample, 80% to 85% were seen once. The germline V and J ends were trimmed by 0 bases and 13 bases, with 16 bases remaining between them. The CDR3 is 15 amino acids. Per germline, CDR1 MGHRA and CDR2 YSYEKL. Specimen: peripheral blood. The receptor was derived from a man aged 60 to 75 with acute or convalescent COVID-19. This chain uses TRBV4-1 with TRBJ1-6; tentatively, D is TRBD1 (5 bases). The CDR3 spells CASSQEGTTGFPLHF. DNA for the CDR3: TGCGCCAGCAGCCAAGAAGGGACTACGGGTTTCCCCCTCCACTTT.